The rows below give T cell receptor beta chains drawn from one sample of a study of naive and memory T cell subsets. TCRdb processed the UMI-ligation and nested PCR reads anew with MiXCR; each CDR3 protein has one entry. Of 81,000 or so distinct CDR3 sequences listed, approximately 6.5% are singletons. Specimen: central memory CD4+ T cells from blood. These receptors were obtained from a human donor in good health. Each CDR3 is given with its conserved first and last residue. The D gene is left open where the match is weak. Clone size is given for some rows only: seen once, a few or many times, or a class if the clone is expanded.

size,V,J,D,CDR3,DNA
NA,TRBV20-1,TRBJ2-1,TRBD2,CSAKAGGPDNEQFF,TGCAGTGCCAAAGCGGGGGGCCCCGACAATGAGCAGTTCTTC
many,TRBV20-1,TRBJ1-5,TRBD1,CSARVPGQGSSNQPQHF,TGCAGTGCTAGAGTTCCGGGACAGGGATCCAGCAATCAGCCCCAGCATTTT
many,TRBV29-1,TRBJ2-7,TRBD2,CSALGGDYEQYF,TGCAGCGCCCTGGGAGGGGACTACGAGCAGTACTTC
NA,TRBV6-6,TRBJ1-4,NA,CASSYLRGTKTDATNEKLFF,TGTGCCAGCAGTTATCTGAGGGGCACGAAGACGGACGCAACTAATGAAAAACTGTTTTTT
medium-sized,TRBV29-1,TRBJ2-3,NA,CSTQSGDTQYF,TGCAGCACCCAAAGTGGAGATACGCAGTATTTT
many,TRBV6-2/TRBV6-3,TRBJ1-5,NA,CASGGPNQPQHF,TGTGCCAGCGGAGGGCCAAATCAGCCCCAGCATTTT
NA,TRBV12-3/TRBV12-4,TRBJ1-3,NA,CASSLRFSGNTIYF,TGTGCCAGCAGTTTACGTTTCTCTGGAAACACCATATATTTT
NA,TRBV19,TRBJ2-5,TRBD1,CASRRQGQETQYF,TGTGCCAGTAGAAGACAGGGTCAGGAGACCCAGTACTTC
NA,TRBV5-1,TRBJ2-7,NA,CASSGEAGLSYEQYF,TGCGCCAGCAGCGGGGAAGCGGGCCTCTCCTACGAGCAGTACTTC
NA,TRBV20-1,TRBJ2-5,NA,CSAQTVYQETQYF,TGCAGTGCTCAAACTGTGTACCAAGAGACCCAGTACTTC
NA,TRBV12-3/TRBV12-4,TRBJ2-3,TRBD2,CASSFRLAGADTQYF,TGTGCCAGCAGTTTCAGGCTAGCGGGCGCAGATACGCAGTATTTT
NA,TRBV24-1,TRBJ2-3,NA,CATRGTHTQYF,TGTGCCACCAGGGGAACCCATACGCAGTATTTT
few,TRBV20-1,TRBJ1-5,NA,CSASRGLSNQPQHF,TGCAGTGCTAGTCGGGGGCTGAGCAATCAGCCCCAGCATTTT
few,TRBV5-1,TRBJ1-1,TRBD1,CASRRGGNTEAFF,TGCGCCAGCAGACGAGGGGGCAACACTGAAGCTTTCTTT
many,TRBV11-1,TRBJ2-3,NA,CASSSGGTDTQYF,TGTGCCAGCAGCAGCGGTGGCACAGATACGCAGTATTTT
NA,TRBV5-6,TRBJ1-5,NA,CASSSGGYNQPQHF,TGTGCCAGCAGCTCCGGGGGGTACAATCAGCCCCAGCATTTT
NA,TRBV7-2,TRBJ1-1,TRBD1,CASSPSGGQGTEAFF,TGTGCCAGCAGCCCCTCCGGTGGACAGGGCACTGAAGCTTTCTTT
NA,TRBV20-1,TRBJ2-1,NA,CSASSPNTYNEQFF,TGCAGTGCTAGCAGTCCTAATACGTACAATGAGCAGTTCTTC
few,TRBV7-2,TRBJ2-1,TRBD1,CASSSDRAAYNEQFF,TGTGCCAGCAGCTCCGACAGGGCGGCCTACAATGAGCAGTTCTTC
NA,TRBV7-9,TRBJ1-2,NA,CASSLEYSSFYGYTF,TGTGCCAGCAGCTTAGAATACAGCTCGTTCTATGGCTACACCTTC
NA,TRBV12-3/TRBV12-4,TRBJ2-7,TRBD2,CASSLSREGSSSYEQYF,TGTGCCAGCAGTTTATCTCGGGAGGGATCAAGCTCCTACGAGCAGTACTTC
many,TRBV11-3,TRBJ1-3,TRBD1,CASSLDQSRGLAGNTIYF,TGTGCCAGCAGCTTAGATCAAAGCAGGGGGCTCGCTGGAAACACCATATATTTT
NA,TRBV4-3,TRBJ1-2,NA,CASSQARGADGYTF,TGCGCCAGCAGCCAAGCGCGGGGAGCGGATGGCTACACCTTC
many,TRBV23-1,TRBJ2-7,NA,CASSQSEAGASYEQYF,TGCGCCAGCAGCCAATCGGAGGCGGGGGCCTCCTACGAGCAGTACTTC
few,TRBV7-2,TRBJ2-3,NA,CASSGGGRPNTDTQYF,TGTGCCAGCAGCGGAGGTGGCCGACCCAACACAGATACGCAGTATTTT
NA,TRBV18,TRBJ2-5,TRBD2,CASSPRLAGLSQETQYF,TGTGCCAGCTCACCACGTTTAGCGGGCCTTTCCCAAGAGACCCAGTACTTC
NA,TRBV2,TRBJ2-4,NA,CASSERLAQGVKNIQYF,TGTGCCAGCAGTGAGCGCTTGGCGCAGGGCGTCAAAAACATTCAGTACTTC
many,TRBV27,TRBJ1-1,NA,CASSFIPMNTEAFF,TGTGCCAGCAGTTTCATTCCCATGAACACTGAAGCTTTCTTT
few,TRBV5-4,TRBJ2-2,TRBD1,CASSFTGGYTGELFF,TGTGCCAGCAGCTTCACAGGGGGATACACCGGGGAGCTGTTTTTT
NA,TRBV6-4,TRBJ2-6,NA,CASSDSKPLASGANVLTF,TGTGCCAGCAGTGACTCGAAGCCCCTGGCCTCTGGGGCCAACGTCCTGACTTTC
few,TRBV28,TRBJ2-7,TRBD1,CASSLPGTGLSYEQYF,TGTGCCAGCAGTCTCCCTGGGACAGGGCTTTCCTACGAGCAGTACTTC
NA,TRBV7-3,TRBJ2-1,NA,CARKKQVSYNEQFF,TGTGCCAGAAAAAAGCAGGTCTCCTACAATGAGCAGTTCTTC
few,TRBV29-1,TRBJ1-2,NA,CSVGKQGVDYGYTF,TGCAGCGTTGGGAAGCAGGGTGTTGACTATGGCTACACCTTC
many,TRBV29-1,TRBJ1-2,NA,CSVGATGYTF,TGCAGCGTTGGAGCCACTGGCTACACCTTC
NA,TRBV12-3/TRBV12-4,TRBJ2-3,TRBD1,CASSTDRGRSADTQYF,TGTGCCAGCAGTACAGACAGGGGGCGATCGGCAGATACGCAGTATTTT